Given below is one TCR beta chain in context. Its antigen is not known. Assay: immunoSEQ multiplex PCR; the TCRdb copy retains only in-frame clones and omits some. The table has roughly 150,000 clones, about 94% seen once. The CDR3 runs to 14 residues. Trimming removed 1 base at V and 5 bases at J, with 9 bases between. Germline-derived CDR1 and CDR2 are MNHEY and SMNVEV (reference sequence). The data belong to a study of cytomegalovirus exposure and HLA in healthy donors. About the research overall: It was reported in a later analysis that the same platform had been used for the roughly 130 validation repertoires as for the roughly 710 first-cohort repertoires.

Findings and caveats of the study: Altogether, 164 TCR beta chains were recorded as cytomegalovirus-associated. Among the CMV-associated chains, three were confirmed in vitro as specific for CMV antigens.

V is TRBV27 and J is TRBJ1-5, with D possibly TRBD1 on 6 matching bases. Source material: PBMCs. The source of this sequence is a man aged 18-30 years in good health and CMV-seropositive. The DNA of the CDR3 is TGTGCCAGCAGTTTATGGGCAGGGGATCAGCCCCAGCATTTT. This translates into CASSLWAGDQPQHF.